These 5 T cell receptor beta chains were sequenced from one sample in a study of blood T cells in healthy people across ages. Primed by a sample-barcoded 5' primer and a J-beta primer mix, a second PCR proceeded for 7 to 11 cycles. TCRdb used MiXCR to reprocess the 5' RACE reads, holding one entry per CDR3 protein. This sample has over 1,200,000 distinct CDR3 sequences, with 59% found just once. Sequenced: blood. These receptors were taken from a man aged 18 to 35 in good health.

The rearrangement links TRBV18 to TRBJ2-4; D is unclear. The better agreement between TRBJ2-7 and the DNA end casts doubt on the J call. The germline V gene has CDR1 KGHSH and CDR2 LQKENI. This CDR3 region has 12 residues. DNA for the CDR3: TGTGCCAGCGCGCCTCCTGGCTACGAGCAGTACTTC. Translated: CASAPPGYEQYF.

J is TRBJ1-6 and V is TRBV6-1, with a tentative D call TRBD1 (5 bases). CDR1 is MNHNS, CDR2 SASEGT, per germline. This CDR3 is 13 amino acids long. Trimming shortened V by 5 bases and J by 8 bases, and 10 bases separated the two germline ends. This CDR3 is CASSTGWDSPLHF. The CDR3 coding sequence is TGTGCCAGCAGTACAGGATGGGATTCACCCCTCCACTTT.

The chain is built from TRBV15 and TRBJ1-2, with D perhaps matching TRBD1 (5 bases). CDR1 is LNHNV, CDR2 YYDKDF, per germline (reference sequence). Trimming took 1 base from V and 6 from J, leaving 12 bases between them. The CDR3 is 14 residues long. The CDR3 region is CATSRGQSADGYTF. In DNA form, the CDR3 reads TGTGCCACCAGCAGAGGACAGTCTGCAGATGGCTACACCTTC. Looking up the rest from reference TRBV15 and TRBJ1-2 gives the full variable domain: DAMVIQNPRYQVTQFGKPVTLSCSQTLNHNVMYWYQQKSSQAPKLLFHYYDKDFNNEADTPDNFQSRRPNTSFCFLDIRSPGLGDTAMYLCATSRGQSADGYTFGSGTRLTVV.

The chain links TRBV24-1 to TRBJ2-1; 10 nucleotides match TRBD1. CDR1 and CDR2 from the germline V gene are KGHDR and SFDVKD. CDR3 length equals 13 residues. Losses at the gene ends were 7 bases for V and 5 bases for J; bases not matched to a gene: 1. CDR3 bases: TGTGCCACCAGGGGGACAGGGGACAATGAGCAGTTCTTC. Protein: CATRGTGDNEQFF.

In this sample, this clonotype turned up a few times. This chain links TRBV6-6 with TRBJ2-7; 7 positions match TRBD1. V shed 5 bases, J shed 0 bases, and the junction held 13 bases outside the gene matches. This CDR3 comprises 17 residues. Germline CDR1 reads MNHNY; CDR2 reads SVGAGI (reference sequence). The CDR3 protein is CASSTQTGSTTSYEQYF. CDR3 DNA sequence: TGTGCCAGCAGTACCCAGACAGGGTCTACGACCTCCTACGAGCAGTACTTC.